This T cell receptor (beta chain) was sequenced in a study of metastatic and nonmetastatic thyroid tumors. For the study at large: For malignant and benign thyroid patients, tumor or nodule tissue and blood were the sources whose repertoires were compared.

In the case of this clone: As the CDR3 is not closed by the conserved phenylalanine or tryptophan, this likely results from a read error.

No patient received treatment before thyroid surgery. Germline V lookup: CDR1 MNHEY, CDR2 SVGEGT. The CDR3 loop spans 14 amino acids. V was cut by 0 bases and J by 7 bases, with 10 bases left in between. TCRdb re-processed the PCR reads through MiXCR. The table shows roughly 46,000 clones, with more than 20% occurring only once. Sequenced sample: blood. V is TRBV6-2 or TRBV6-3 and J is TRBJ2-1; D not certain. The sequence derives from a male donor with papillary thyroid cancer or a benign thyroid nodule (not recorded which). Some clones in this sample may be carry-over from other donors' samples. The CDR3 here is CASSYSGGRNEQFL. For the CDR3, the DNA is TGTGCCAGCAGTTACTCTGGCGGTAGAAATGAGCAGTTCCTC.